This record looks at one T cell receptor (beta chain) sequence and its context. What it binds is not known. The deep-level immunoSEQ assay was used. Clones were sequenced by immunoSEQ multiplex PCR, and TCRdb holds only the in-frame ones, with some missing. Among fewer than 800,000 clones listed, roughly 94% were seen once. The sample comes from a study of shared clonotypes between healthy human individuals. Study information: Each donor contributed plates that comprised three CD4 naive, three CD4 memory, two CD8 naive and one CD8 memory.

Germline CDR1 and CDR2: SQVTM and ANQGSEA. The CDR3 spans 16 residues. Naive CD8 isolation took CD45RO-negative cells positively selected for CCR7 and excluded terminally differentiated effector memory CD45RA+ cells. Study findings and constraints: Shared across a handful of donors were around 5% of the naive CD4 clonotypes.

V gene TRBV29-1 combines with J gene TRBJ2-1; 7 bases agree with TRBD1. The sequence came from a man aged 25 to 40 in good health. Sequencing was carried out using naive CD8+ T cells sorted from blood. The CDR3 nucleotides read TGCAGTGCCCGAGGGGGCGAGCGGATAAAATACAATGAGCAGTTCTTC. It translates to CSARGGERIKYNEQFF.